These 22 T cell receptor beta chains share one sample of origin, sequenced in a study of human thymus T cells. Repertoires were generated with immunoSEQ multiplex PCR, while TCRdb's copy carries only in-frame clones and drops some. The data show some 120,000 clones, around 94% seen once. Resections from corrective heart surgery supplied the thymus tissue. Sequenced input: thymus tissue. The receptors stem from a boy under three years old with a congenital heart defect but otherwise immunologically healthy.

The chain combines TRBV5-1 with TRBJ1-1, with D unclear. There are 14 residues in the CDR3. V was clipped by 3 bases and J by 0 bases, with 9 bases between them. Germline lookup yields CDR1 SGHRS and CDR2 YFSETQ. The CDR3 protein is CASSSGPVNTEAFF. Here the CDR3 DNA reads TGCGCCAGCAGCTCAGGTCCGGTGAACACTGAAGCTTTCTTT.

The V call is TRBV9, the J call TRBJ1-1, with 7 bases lining up with TRBD1. In germline, CDR1 is SGDLS, CDR2 YYNGEE. The CDR3 is 18 residues long. The J segment lost 6 bases and the V segment lost 6 bases, leaving 23 bases of the junction unmatched. The CDR3 loop reads CASTSPGTDESGTPEAFF. The CDR3 DNA sequence: TGTGCCAGCACCTCCCCCGGGACAGACGAAAGTGGAACCCCTGAAGCTTTCTTT.

The chain combines TRBV5-4 with TRBJ2-2, with D unclear. The V gene's germline CDR1 is SGHNT and CDR2 YYREEE (reference sequence). CDR3 length equals 16 residues. The germline V and J ends were trimmed by 2 bases and 0 bases, with 11 bases remaining between them. CDR3: CASSFVPRSNTGELFF. The CDR3 region has the DNA TGTGCCAGCAGCTTTGTGCCTAGATCGAACACCGGGGAGCTGTTTTTT. The full variable domain, with the rest looked up from reference TRBV5-4 and TRBJ2-2, is ETGVTQSPTHLIKTRGQQVTLRCSSQSGHNTVSWYQQALGQGPQFIFQYYREEENGRGNFPPRFSGLQFPNYSSELNVNALELDDSALYLCASSFVPRSNTGELFFGEGSRLTVL.

CDR3: CASSPRSDRAPTEAFF. The CDR3 DNA sequence: TGTGCCAGCTCCCCTCGATCAGACAGGGCCCCCACTGAAGCTTTCTTT. The chain carries TRBV18 and TRBJ1-1; 7 nucleotides align to TRBD1. The CDR3 is 16 amino acids. Germline lookup yields CDR1 KGHSH and CDR2 LQKENI. The V and J ends lost 6 bases and 4 bases, in that order; junction bases with no gene match: 14.

The rearrangement uses TRBV21-1 and TRBJ1-1; TRBD1, the D gene given by the table, was not confirmed from the DNA. TRBV21-1 is described as a pseudogene. The CDR3 consists of 18 residues. The chain's CDR3 is CASSKVQGVITPNTEAFF. CDR3 nucleotide sequence: TGTGCCAGCAGCAAAGTACAGGGCGTAATAACTCCGAACACTGAAGCTTTCTTT.

The gene calls are TRBV9 and TRBJ2-7; possibly TRBD1 or TRBD2 for D (5 bases each). This CDR3 spans 15 amino acids. Germline-derived CDR1 and CDR2 are SGDLS and YYNGEE. Trimming took 0 bases from V and 8 from J, leaving 18 bases between them. The CDR3 sequence: CASSVGAGRKAKQYF. The CDR3 DNA reads as TGTGCCAGCAGCGTAGGAGCAGGGAGAAAAGCAAAGCAGTACTTC.

The genes are TRBV5-5 and TRBJ2-5; no reliable D call. The CDR3 has 18 residues. From germline, CDR1 is SGHKS and CDR2 YYEKEE (reference sequence). The V gene lost 0 bases and the J gene lost 2 bases, with 20 bases spanning the gap. CDR3 DNA sequence: TGTGCCAGCAGCTTGGGCCCCTCTTCAGTAGCCGAACAAGAGACCCAGTACTTC. It translates to CASSLGPSSVAEQETQYF.

This clone was counted only a few times. The gene calls are TRBV28 and TRBJ1-2, with D maybe TRBD1 (5 bases). The CDR3 runs to 13 residues. Trimming took off 4 bases at V and 4 bases at J, with 10 bases between the two ends. The germline CDR1 and CDR2 sequences are MDHEN and SYDVKM. The CDR3 reads CASSYPGTYGYTF. DNA of the CDR3: TGTGCCAGCAGTTACCCTGGGACCTATGGCTACACCTTC.

This chain connects TRBV19 to TRBJ2-7; TRBD2 agrees at 13 bases. This CDR3 is built from 17 residues. The V segment lost 6 bases and the J segment 4 bases; nucleotides outside the gene matches: 12. CDR1 is LNHDA and CDR2 is SQIVND in the germline V gene (reference sequence). The CDR3 loop is CASSQAPGLAGSYEQYF. Written as DNA, the CDR3 is TGTGCCAGTAGCCAGGCCCCGGGACTAGCGGGGTCTTACGAGCAGTACTTC.

V usage is TRBV10-2 and J usage is TRBJ2-7, with D perhaps given as TRBD1 or TRBD2 (5 bases each). V lost 3 bases, J lost 2 bases, and 11 bases lay in between. The germline V gene has CDR1 WSHSY and CDR2 SAAADI. This CDR3 has 14 residues. The CDR3 reads CASSEKGPPYEQYF. CDR3 in DNA: TGCGCCAGCAGTGAAAAGGGACCCCCCTACGAGCAGTACTTC.

The gene calls are TRBV4-3 and TRBJ1-5; no clear D. Trimming cost V 0 bases and J 5 bases, with 8 bases left between them. The CDR3 has 14 residues. Germline V CDR1 and CDR2: LGHNA, YSLEER. The CDR3: CASSQDGSDQPQHF. The CDR3, as DNA: TGCGCCAGCAGCCAAGATGGCAGTGATCAGCCCCAGCATTTT.

In its sample, this clone was seen once. The genes are TRBV27 and TRBJ1-2; a weak D match, TRBD1 (5 bases). CDR1 and CDR2 from the germline V gene are MNHEY and SMNVEV (reference sequence). CDR3 length: 15 amino acids. The V and J ends lost 6 bases and 6 bases respectively, with 20 bases between them. The CDR3 sequence: CASSRGSSWGDGYTF. CDR3 in DNA: TGTGCCAGCAGCCGAGGCTCGTCTTGGGGGGATGGCTACACCTTC.

The chain uses TRBV27 and TRBJ1-6; possibly TRBD1 for D (6 bases). The CDR3 runs to 15 residues. Trimming left V 4 bases short and J 11 bases short, with 18 bases between. Germline values: CDR1 MNHEY, CDR2 SMNVEV (reference sequence). In DNA form, the CDR3 reads TGTGCCAGCAGTTGTGGAACAGGGAAGGATCCACCCCTCCACTTT. Translated, it gives CASSCGTGKDPPLHF.

The chain links TRBV5-4 to TRBJ2-7, with 9 bases lining up with TRBD2. The V and J ends lost 4 bases and 6 bases, in that order; junction bases with no gene match: 11. The CDR3 extends over 15 amino acids. CDR1 and CDR2 from the germline V gene are SGHNT and YYREEE (reference sequence). The CDR3 DNA reads as TGTGCCAGCAGCGTAATGGCGGGGGGGCCTTCCGAGCAGTACTTC. Residues: CASSVMAGGPSEQYF.

The J gene is TRBJ2-3, the V gene TRBV27, with TRBD1 matching 10 bases. After removal of 2 bases from V and 3 bases from J, the junction contained 2 bases not matched to a gene. The CDR3 covers 15 residues. Germline assignment: CDR1 MNHEY and CDR2 SMNVEV (reference sequence). The CDR3 DNA is TGTGCCAGCAGTTTACGGGACAGGGGAACAGATACGCAGTATTTT. This codes for CASSLRDRGTDTQYF.

The rearrangement links TRBV7-9 to TRBJ2-5; D assignment may be TRBD1 or TRBD2 (5 bases each). Trimming removed 4 bases from V and 5 bases from J, with 14 bases in between. The germline V gene encodes CDR1 SEHNR and CDR2 FQNEAQ (reference sequence). The CDR3 consists of 14 residues. CDR3: CASSSGPLRETQYF. The CDR3 DNA reads as TGTGCCAGCAGCTCGGGACCCCTGAGGGAGACCCAGTACTTC.

The chain links TRBV6-5 to TRBJ2-7; D unclear. The ends were cut back, 2 bases at V and 3 bases at J, with 14 bases in the middle. The CDR3 has 15 amino acids. Germline CDR1 is MNHEY and CDR2 is SVGAGI. CDR3 in amino acids: CASSYRADPYYEQYF. CDR3 nucleotides: TGTGCCAGCAGTTACCGGGCAGACCCCTACTACGAGCAGTACTTC.

The chain carries TRBV10-3 and TRBJ1-2; perhaps TRBD1 as D (6 bases). Deletions cut 6 bases from V and 8 bases from J, with 13 bases between. The CDR3 spans 12 residues. Germline CDR1 ENHRY, CDR2 SYGVKD. The CDR3 reads CAISYRDRGYTF. CDR3 DNA: TGTGCCATCAGCTACAGGGATAGGGGCTACACCTTC.

The chain links TRBV27 to TRBJ2-5, with TRBD1 identical over 8 bases. TRBJ2-7 explains the end of the DNA better; the J call may be wrong. The germline gives CDR1 MNHEY, CDR2 SMNVEV (reference sequence). The CDR3 has 14 residues. The CDR3 is CASSSRTGRDEQYF. CDR3 DNA: TGTGCCAGCAGTTCCCGGACAGGGCGGGACGAGCAGTACTTC.

The rearrangement uses TRBV19 and TRBJ2-1; tentatively, D is TRBD1 or TRBD2 (6 bases each). Germline V gene lookup returns CDR1 LNHDA and CDR2 SQIVND (reference sequence). CDR3 length equals 16 residues. Trimming stripped 5 bases from V and 6 bases from J, with 20 bases between. The CDR3 DNA reads as TGTGCCAGTAGTTGCCGGAACACCGGGGGCCCCAATGAGCAGTTCTTC. Protein: CASSCRNTGGPNEQFF.

This clone was detected only once. V gene TRBV28 combines with J gene TRBJ1-5; weak D call: TRBD1 (5 bases). The germline V gene encodes CDR1 MDHEN and CDR2 SYDVKM. CDR3 length: 17 residues. With 6 bases removed from V and 2 bases from J, the gap between germline ends came to 20 bases. The CDR3 coding sequence is TGTGCCAGCAGCTATCACTCCCAGACAGTATGCAATCAGCCCCAGCATTTT. Translating it yields CASSYHSQTVCNQPQHF.

The chain links TRBV19 to TRBJ2-7; 7 nucleotides align to TRBD1. CDR1 LNHDA and CDR2 SQIVND come from the germline V gene (reference sequence). The ends lost 0 bases at V and 4 bases at J; junction bases unmatched: 6. The CDR3 covers 15 residues. The CDR3 loop is CASSIDLDRIYEQYF. In DNA form, the CDR3 reads TGTGCCAGTAGTATAGATCTGGACAGGATATACGAGCAGTACTTC.